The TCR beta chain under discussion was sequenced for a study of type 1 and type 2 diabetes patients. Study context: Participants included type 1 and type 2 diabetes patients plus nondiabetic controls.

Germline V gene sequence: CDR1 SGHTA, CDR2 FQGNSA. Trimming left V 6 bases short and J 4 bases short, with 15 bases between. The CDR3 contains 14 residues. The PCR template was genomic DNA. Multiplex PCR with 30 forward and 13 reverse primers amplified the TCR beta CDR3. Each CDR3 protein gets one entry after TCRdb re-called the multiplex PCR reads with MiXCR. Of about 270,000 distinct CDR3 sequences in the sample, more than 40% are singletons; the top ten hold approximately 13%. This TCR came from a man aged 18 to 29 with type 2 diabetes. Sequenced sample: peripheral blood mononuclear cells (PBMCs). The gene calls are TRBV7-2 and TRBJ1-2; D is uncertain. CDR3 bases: TGTGCCAGCAGTTTTAAGGGCGATTTCTATGGCTACACCTTC. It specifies CASSFKGDFYGYTF.